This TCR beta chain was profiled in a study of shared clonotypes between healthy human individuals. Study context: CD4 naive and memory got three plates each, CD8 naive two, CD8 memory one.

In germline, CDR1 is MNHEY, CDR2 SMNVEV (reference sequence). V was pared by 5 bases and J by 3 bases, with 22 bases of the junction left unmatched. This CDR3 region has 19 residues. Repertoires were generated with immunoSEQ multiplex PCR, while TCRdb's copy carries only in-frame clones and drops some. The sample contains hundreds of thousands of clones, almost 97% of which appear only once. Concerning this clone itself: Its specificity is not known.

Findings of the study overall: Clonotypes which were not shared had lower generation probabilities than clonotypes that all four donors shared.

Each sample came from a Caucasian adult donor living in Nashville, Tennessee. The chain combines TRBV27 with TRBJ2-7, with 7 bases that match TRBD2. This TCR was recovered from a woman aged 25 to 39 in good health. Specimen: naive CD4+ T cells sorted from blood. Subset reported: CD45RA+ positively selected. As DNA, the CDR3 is TGTGCCAGCAGTCCAGTCACCGTAAGGATAGCGGGTGCCCGCTACGAGCAGTACTTC. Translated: CASSPVTVRIAGARYEQYF.